Listed here are 3 T cell receptor beta chains from one sample, sequenced in a study of shared clonotypes between healthy human individuals. Some clones are missing from TCRdb's copy, which holds only in-frame ones; the method was immunoSEQ multiplex PCR. The table lists over a million clones, 70% to 80% of them singletons. Sequencing was carried out using memory CD4+ T cells sorted from blood. Stated subset: CD45RA-negative fraction. These receptors came from a young man in good health.

Worth noting for this clone: This sample also contains other DNA sequences that code for the same CDR3. The rearrangement joins TRBV6-1 to TRBJ2-5, with TRBD2 as a possible D gene (6 bases). Looked up from germline, CDR1 is MNHNS and CDR2 is SASEGT. V lost 0 bases, J lost 7 bases, and 12 bases lay in between. The CDR3 covers 14 residues. The CDR3 DNA follows: TGTGCCAGCAGTGAAGCGGGGGGAAAGGGGACCCAGTACTTC. It translates to CASSEAGGKGTQYF.

This chain uses TRBV5-1 with TRBJ2-1; tentatively, D is TRBD1 (6 bases). The V and J ends lost 4 bases and 3 bases respectively, with 11 bases between them. Germline CDR1 is SGHRS and CDR2 is YFSETQ. The CDR3 totals 14 residues. The CDR3 nucleotides are TGCGCCAGCAGCCCCACGGACAGCTACAATGAGCAGTTCTTC. Translating gives CASSPTDSYNEQFF.

The CDR3 is CASSFKGTANQPQHF. The CDR3 coding sequence is TGTGCCAGCAGCTTCAAAGGGACCGCTAATCAGCCCCAGCATTTT. This rearrangement joins TRBV9 to TRBJ1-5; weak D call: TRBD1 (5 bases). This CDR3 contains 15 residues. V was pared by 4 bases and J by 4 bases, with 15 bases between. CDR1 is SGDLS and CDR2 is YYNGEE in the germline V gene.